This T cell receptor beta chain was sequenced in a study of molecular identifiers for immune sequencing clone quantification. Study outcomes and limitations: Spiked-in Jurkat TCR RNA corresponding to one cell was reported as detectable against 750,000 to 1,000,000 naive cells. Highly expanded clone sizes could be underestimated by identical TCR molecules sharing a barcode. Clones that exceeded 20 RNA copies held over 99% of effector molecules, yet under 1% in naive cells.

Previously described methods and listed TCR primers were used for bulk TCR libraries. TCRdb called the PCR reads again in MiXCR, with one record for every CDR3 protein. In the table there are about 640,000 distinct CDR3 sequences, about 20% of which are singletons. The sample holds many counts of this clonotype. Its matching antigen is unknown. The V end lost 1 base, the J end lost 6 bases, and 10 bases lay between the germline ends. This CDR3 spans 14 amino acids. Germline CDR1 and CDR2: MGHRA and YSYEKL. The clonotype was recovered from a human donor in good health. Some libraries in this study had Jurkat cell RNA spiked in. The sample comprised naive CD8+ T cells from blood, with Jurkat cell RNA spiked in. Specified subset: FACS-sorted CD8+CD4-CCR7+CD45RA+ naive T cells. J is TRBJ2-1 and V is TRBV4-1; TRBD2 might be the D (5 bases). CDR3 protein: CASSQVAGLNEQFF. The CDR3 nucleotides read TGCGCCAGCAGCCAAGTGGCCGGACTCAATGAGCAGTTCTTC.